The entry below gives a single T cell receptor beta chain sequence along with its context. The data were produced by immunoSEQ multiplex PCR, yet TCRdb's version contains in-frame clones alone and is incomplete. Seen here are nearly 400,000 clones, approximately 89% observed once, and the top ten hold less than 2%. The record originates from a study of blood T cell repertoires in COVID-19. Study at large: Acute and convalescent COVID-19 specimens originated in the United States, Italy and Spain.

All enrollees were about 18 to 89 years old and from fewer than 30 US areas. Participants reported their clinical history, and cohort assignment relied on those reports. Symptom resolution, clearance, or two negative PCRs marked donors in Cohort 3 as recovered. With 8 bases removed from V and 0 bases from J, the gap between germline ends came to 6 bases. The germline CDR1 and CDR2 sequences are SNHLY and FYNNEI. CDR3 length: 12 amino acids. Sequenced sample: PBMCs or T cells enriched from blood (not recorded which). The source of this sequence is a woman aged 25 to 45 who had recovered from COVID-19. This chain connects TRBV2 to TRBJ2-3; D is ambiguous. The CDR3 nucleotides read TGTGCCAGCTCGACTAGCACAGATACGCAGTATTTT. Its protein product is CASSTSTDTQYF.